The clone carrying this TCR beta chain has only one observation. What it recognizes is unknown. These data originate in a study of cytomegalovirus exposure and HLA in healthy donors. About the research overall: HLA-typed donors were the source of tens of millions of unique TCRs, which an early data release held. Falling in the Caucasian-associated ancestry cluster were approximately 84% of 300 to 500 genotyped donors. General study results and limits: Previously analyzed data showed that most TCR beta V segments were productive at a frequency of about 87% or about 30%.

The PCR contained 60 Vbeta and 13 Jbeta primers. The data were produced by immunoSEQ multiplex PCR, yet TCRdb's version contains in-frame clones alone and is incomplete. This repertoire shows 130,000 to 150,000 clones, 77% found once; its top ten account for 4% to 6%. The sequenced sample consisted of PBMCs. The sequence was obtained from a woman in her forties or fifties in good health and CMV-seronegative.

CDR3 loop: CSADKMNTEAFF. CDR3 sequence (DNA): TGCAGCGCGGACAAAATGAACACTGAAGCTTTCTTT. This sequence joins TRBV29-1 and TRBJ1-1, with D perhaps TRBD1 (5 bases). Germline lookup yields CDR1 SQVTM and CDR2 ANQGSEA. There are 12 residues in the CDR3. V was shortened by 7 bases and J by 0 bases, with 9 bases between the two germline ends.